This is a list of T cell receptor beta chains from one sample in a study of liver allograft versus peripheral blood T cells. Each CDR3 protein is one row after TCRdb ran MiXCR on the reads. The sample yields about 10,000 distinct CDR3 sequences, just over 20% seen once. The receptors come from a human patient who had a liver transplant. Some T cells here may be from the graft donor. The CDR3 runs from the conserved cysteine through the conserved F or W. A D gene is named only where the DNA matches it firmly. The size entry is marked missing in some rows and otherwise reads once, few, many or a size class.

D: .
J: TRBJ2-3
V: TRBV20-1
size: .
length: 13
CDR3: CSARDQGVDTQYF
DNA: TGCAGTGCTAGAGATCAGGGTGTCGATACGCAGTATTTT

D: .
J: TRBJ2-1
V: TRBV19
size: many
length: 14
CDR3: CASSIQDNNNEQFF
DNA: TGTGCCAGTAGTATCCAAGATAACAACAATGAGCAGTTCTTC

D: TRBD1
J: TRBJ1-1
V: TRBV6-5
size: medium-sized
length: 16
CDR3: CASSYSGGQANTEAFF
DNA: TGTGCCAGCAGTTACTCAGGAGGACAGGCGAACACTGAAGCTTTCTTT

D: .
J: TRBJ1-4
V: TRBV28
size: few
length: 12
CDR3: CASSFPGGKLFF
DNA: TGTGCCAGCAGTTTTCCCGGCGGAAAACTGTTTTTT

D: TRBD1
J: TRBJ2-2
V: TRBV20-1
size: .
length: 17
CDR3: CSAMSGTGVVIAGELFF
DNA: TGCAGTGCGATGTCCGGGACAGGGGTTGTTATCGCCGGGGAGCTGTTTTTT

D: TRBD1
J: TRBJ1-6
V: TRBV6-5
size: medium-sized
length: 15
CDR3: CASRPPGQGNSPLHF
DNA: TGTGCCAGCAGGCCCCCGGGACAGGGGAATTCACCCCTCCACTTT

D: .
J: TRBJ2-4
V: TRBV28
size: medium-sized
length: 13
CDR3: CASSGTRGNIQYF
DNA: TGTGCCAGCAGTGGTACCAGAGGCAACATTCAGTACTTC

D: .
J: TRBJ1-5
V: TRBV9
size: .
length: 15
CDR3: CASSVGGYGNQPQHF
DNA: TGTGCCAGCAGCGTAGGGGGTTACGGCAATCAGCCCCAGCATTTT

D: .
J: TRBJ2-2
V: TRBV10-3
size: medium-sized
length: 16
CDR3: CAISESGGGGTGELFF
DNA: TGTGCCATCAGTGAGTCGGGCGGAGGGGGCACCGGGGAGCTGTTTTTT

D: .
J: TRBJ2-7
V: TRBV20-1
size: once
length: 15
CDR3: CSARDAATRRYEQYF
DNA: TGCAGTGCTAGAGACGCGGCTACCCGGCGCTACGAGCAGTACTTC

D: .
J: TRBJ1-2
V: TRBV7-3
size: .
length: 14
CDR3: CASSSGAGGLGYTF
DNA: TGTGCCAGCAGCTCCGGGGCGGGGGGCTTGGGCTACACCTTC

D: .
J: TRBJ2-2
V: TRBV7-2
size: many
length: 16
CDR3: CASSLAGAGSAGELFF
DNA: TGTGCCAGCAGCTTAGCGGGTGCGGGTTCCGCCGGGGAGCTGTTTTTT

D: TRBD2
J: TRBJ2-3
V: TRBV20-1
size: few
length: 17
CDR3: CSASPAGGPLGTDTQYF
DNA: TGCAGTGCTAGTCCAGCGGGAGGGCCATTGGGCACAGATACGCAGTATTTT

D: .
J: TRBJ2-1
V: TRBV20-1
size: .
length: 16
CDR3: CSASPTTRGPNNEQFF
DNA: TGCAGTGCTAGCCCCACGACTAGGGGTCCCAACAATGAGCAGTTCTTC

D: TRBD1
J: TRBJ1-1
V: TRBV30
size: .
length: 14
CDR3: CAWTETGTGGQAFF
DNA: TGTGCCTGGACCGAGACCGGGACAGGTGGACAGGCTTTCTTT

D: TRBD1
J: TRBJ2-7
V: TRBV11-1
size: few
length: 15
CDR3: CASSYNVDRGHEQYF
DNA: TGTGCCAGCAGTTACAATGTTGACAGGGGTCACGAGCAGTACTTC

D: .
J: TRBJ2-3
V: TRBV6-1
size: medium-sized
length: 13
CDR3: CASVKWAADTQYF
DNA: TGTGCCAGCGTAAAGTGGGCCGCAGATACGCAGTATTTT

D: TRBD1
J: TRBJ2-7
V: TRBV6-2/TRBV6-3
size: medium-sized
length: 14
CDR3: CASRLGTDRGEQYF
DNA: TGTGCCAGCAGACTCGGGACAGATCGGGGCGAGCAGTACTTC

D: .
J: TRBJ1-5
V: TRBV6-1
size: .
length: 14
CDR3: CASSGGGGNQPQHF
DNA: TGTGCCAGCAGTGGCGGGGGCGGCAATCAGCCCCAGCATTTT

D: .
J: TRBJ1-6
V: TRBV7-9
size: medium-sized
length: 14
CDR3: CASNEGLSNSPLHF
DNA: TGTGCCAGCAACGAAGGACTTTCGAATTCACCCCTCCACTTT

D: TRBD1
J: TRBJ2-6
V: TRBV19
size: medium-sized
length: 21
CDR3: CASSSGTGAYLFSSGANVLTF
DNA: TGTGCCAGTAGTTCGGGGACAGGAGCTTACTTATTCAGCTCTGGGGCCAACGTCCTGACTTTC

D: .
J: TRBJ2-7
V: TRBV12-3/TRBV12-4
size: once
length: 15
CDR3: CASSFRGIPAYEQYF
DNA: TGTGCCAGCAGTTTTCGCGGAATCCCCGCCTACGAGCAGTACTTC

D: .
J: TRBJ1-3
V: TRBV3-1
size: .
length: 16
CDR3: CASSQAFGVAGNTIYF
DNA: TGTGCCAGCAGCCAAGCATTCGGGGTAGCAGGAAACACCATATATTTT